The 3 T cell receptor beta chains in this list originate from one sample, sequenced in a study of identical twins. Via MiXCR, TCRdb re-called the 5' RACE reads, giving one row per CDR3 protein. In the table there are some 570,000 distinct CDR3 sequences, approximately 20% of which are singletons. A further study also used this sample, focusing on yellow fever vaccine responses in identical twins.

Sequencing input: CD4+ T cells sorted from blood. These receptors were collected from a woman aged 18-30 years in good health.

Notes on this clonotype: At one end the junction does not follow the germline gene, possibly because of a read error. CDR3 in amino acids: CASSLGGGVYSEQFF. The CDR3 DNA is TGTGCCAGCAGTTTGGGGGGGGGAGTATACAGTGAGCAGTTCTTC. The rearrangement joins TRBV6-2 or TRBV6-3 to TRBJ2-1; 7 bases map to TRBD2. The CDR3 consists of 15 residues. Looked up from germline, CDR1 is MNHEY and CDR2 is SVGEGT.

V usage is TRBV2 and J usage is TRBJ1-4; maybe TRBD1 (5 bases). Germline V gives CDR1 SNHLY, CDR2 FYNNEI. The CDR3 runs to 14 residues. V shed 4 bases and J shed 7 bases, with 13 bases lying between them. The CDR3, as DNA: TGTGCCAGCAGTGCTGGGAGGGGAGCTGAAAAACTGTTTTTT. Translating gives CASSAGRGAEKLFF.

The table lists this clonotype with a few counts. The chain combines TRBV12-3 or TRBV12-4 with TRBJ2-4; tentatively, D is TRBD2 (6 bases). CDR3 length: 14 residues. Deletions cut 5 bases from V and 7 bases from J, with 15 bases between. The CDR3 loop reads CASSRPTSVNIQYF. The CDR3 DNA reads TGTGCCAGCAGTCGTCCGACTAGTGTGAACATTCAGTACTTC.